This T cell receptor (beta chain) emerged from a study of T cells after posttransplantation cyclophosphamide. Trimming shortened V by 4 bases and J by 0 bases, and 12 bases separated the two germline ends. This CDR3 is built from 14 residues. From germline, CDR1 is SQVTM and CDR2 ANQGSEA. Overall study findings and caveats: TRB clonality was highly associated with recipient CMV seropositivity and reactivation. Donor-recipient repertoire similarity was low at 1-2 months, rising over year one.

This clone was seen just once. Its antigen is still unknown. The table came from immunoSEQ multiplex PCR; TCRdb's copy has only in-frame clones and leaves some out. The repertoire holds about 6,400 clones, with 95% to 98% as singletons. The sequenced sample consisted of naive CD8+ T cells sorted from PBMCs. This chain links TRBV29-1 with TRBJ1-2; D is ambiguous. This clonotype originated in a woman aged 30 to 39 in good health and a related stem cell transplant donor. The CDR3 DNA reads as TGCAGCGTTGTAGTCTCCGCCACTAACTATGGCTACACCTTC. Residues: CSVVVSATNYGYTF.